Given below is one T cell receptor beta chain in context. Its specificity is not known. The germline gives CDR1 MNHEY, CDR2 SMNVEV (reference sequence). The V end lost 5 bases, the J end lost 3 bases, and 17 bases lay between the germline ends. This CDR3 is built from 15 residues. Libraries were prepared by immunoSEQ multiplex PCR; TCRdb keeps only in-frame clonotypes and omits some of them. The sample consists of around 2,000,000 clones, about 95% of them appearing once. CD45RO-negative CD8 cells positively selected for CCR7 made up the naive population, which excluded terminally differentiated effector memory CD45RA+ cells. The data originate from a study of shared clonotypes between healthy human individuals. General study results and limits: The four-donor shared clonotypes exceeded non-shared clonotypes in generation probability, with non-shared ones scoring lower. Estimated richness values were generally larger in naive subsets than in memory subsets. Investigators collected only blood, and repertoires in tissues likely differ.

The receptor comes from a man younger than 35 in good health. The specimen was naive CD8+ T cells sorted from blood. The chain employs TRBV27 and TRBJ2-7; D might be TRBD2 (6 bases). This CDR3 is CASSPASGSFYEQYF. The CDR3 nucleotides are TGTGCCAGCAGTCCGGCGTCCGGGAGCTTCTACGAGCAGTACTTC.